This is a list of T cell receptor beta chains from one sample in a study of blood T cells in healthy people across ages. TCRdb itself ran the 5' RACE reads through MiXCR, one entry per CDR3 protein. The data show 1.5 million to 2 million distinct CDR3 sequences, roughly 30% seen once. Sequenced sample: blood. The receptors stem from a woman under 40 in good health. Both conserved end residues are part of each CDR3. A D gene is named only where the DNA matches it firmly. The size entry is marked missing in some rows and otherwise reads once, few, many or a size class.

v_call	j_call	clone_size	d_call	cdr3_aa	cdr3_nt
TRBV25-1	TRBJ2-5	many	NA	CASSEFRGGEQYF	TGTGCCAGCAGTGAATTCAGGGGGGGTGAGCAGTACTTC
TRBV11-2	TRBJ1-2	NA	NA	CASSLPGLRGYTF	TGTGCCAGCAGCTTGCCAGGGCTAAGGGGCTACACCTTC
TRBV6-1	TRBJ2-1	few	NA	CASRTAGPSSTYNEQFF	TGTGCCAGCAGGACGGCAGGACCGTCGTCAACATACAATGAGCAGTTCTTC
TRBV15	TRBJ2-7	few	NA	CATSRDPRDEQYF	TGTGCCACCAGCAGAGACCCCCGAGACGAGCAGTACTTC
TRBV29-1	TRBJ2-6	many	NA	CSVYRGSGANVLTF	TGCAGCGTTTACAGAGGCTCTGGGGCCAACGTCCTGACTTTC
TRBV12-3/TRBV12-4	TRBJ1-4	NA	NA	CASSLGTHLPNEKLFF	TGCGCCAGCAGTTTAGGGACACACCTACCGAATGAAAAACTGTTTTTT
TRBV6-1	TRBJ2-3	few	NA	CASTEPPGSTQYF	TGTGCCAGCACCGAACCCCCAGGGAGTACGCAGTATTTT
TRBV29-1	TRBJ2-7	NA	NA	CSVEGGEDSYEQYF	TGCAGCGTTGAAGGGGGCGAAGACTCCTACGAGCAGTACTTC
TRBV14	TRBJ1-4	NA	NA	CASSRDGLEKLFF	TGTGCCAGCAGTCGGGACGGGCTAGAAAAACTGTTTTTT
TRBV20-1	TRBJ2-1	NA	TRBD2	CSASGRAGEQFF	TGCAGTGCTAGCGGGAGGGCCGGTGAGCAGTTCTTC
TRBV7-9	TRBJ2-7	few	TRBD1	CASSQEPGTGIGQYEQYF	TGTGCCAGCAGCCAAGAACCCGGGACAGGGATTGGTCAATACGAGCAGTACTTC
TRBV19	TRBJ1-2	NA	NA	CASSLQQQGPYGYTF	TGTGCCAGTAGCCTCCAGCAACAGGGACCCTATGGCTACACCTTC
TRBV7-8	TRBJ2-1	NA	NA	CASSPWALEGNEQFF	TGTGCCAGCAGCCCGTGGGCCCTAGAAGGGAATGAGCAGTTCTTC
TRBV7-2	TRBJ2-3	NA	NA	CASSSRGASDTDTQYF	TGTGCCAGCAGCTCTCGGGGGGCCTCTGACACAGATACGCAGTATTTT